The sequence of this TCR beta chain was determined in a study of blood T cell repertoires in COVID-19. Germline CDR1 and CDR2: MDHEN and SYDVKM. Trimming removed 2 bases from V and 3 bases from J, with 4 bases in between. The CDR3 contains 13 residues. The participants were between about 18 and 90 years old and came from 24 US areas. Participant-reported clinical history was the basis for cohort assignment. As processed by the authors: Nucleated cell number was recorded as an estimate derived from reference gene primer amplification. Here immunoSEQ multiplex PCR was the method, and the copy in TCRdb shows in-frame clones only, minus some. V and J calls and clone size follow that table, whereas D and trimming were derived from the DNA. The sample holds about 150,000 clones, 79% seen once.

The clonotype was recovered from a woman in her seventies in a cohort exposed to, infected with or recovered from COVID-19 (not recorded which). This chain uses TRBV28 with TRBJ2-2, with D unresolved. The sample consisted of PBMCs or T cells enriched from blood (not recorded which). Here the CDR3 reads CASSLGHTGELFF. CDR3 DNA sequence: TGTGCCAGCAGTTTAGGCCACACCGGGGAGCTGTTTTTT.